This TCR beta chain came from a study of T cells in localized non-small cell lung cancer. Regarding the study as a whole: Heterogeneity remains possible because sequencing was limited to only one tumor region. A higher density of T cells in blood coincided with extended overall survival. Median approximately 61 top-100 tumor clones were shared with paired adjacent lung. Maximal T cell clonality occurred in uninvolved adjacent lung, with tumor ranking below it.

Trimming shortened V by 1 base and J by 1 base, and 5 bases separated the two germline ends. Germline V gene sequence: CDR1 MDHEN, CDR2 SYDVKM. This CDR3 spans 14 amino acids. Worth noting for this clone: Its specificity is not known.

Sequenced by immunoSEQ multiplex PCR; TCRdb stores in-frame clones only, minus some. Altogether 2,500 to 3,000 clones are present, 25% to 35% being singletons, with the ten largest covering roughly 12%. The V gene is TRBV28, the J gene TRBJ2-4; a weak D match, TRBD1 (5 bases). The sample consisted of lung tumor tissue, taken before any cancer treatment. The source is a man aged 18-55 years with stage I lung adenocarcinoma. CDR3: CASSLSGAKNIQYF. Here the CDR3 DNA reads TGTGCCAGCAGTTTATCAGGGGCCAAAAACATTCAGTACTTC.